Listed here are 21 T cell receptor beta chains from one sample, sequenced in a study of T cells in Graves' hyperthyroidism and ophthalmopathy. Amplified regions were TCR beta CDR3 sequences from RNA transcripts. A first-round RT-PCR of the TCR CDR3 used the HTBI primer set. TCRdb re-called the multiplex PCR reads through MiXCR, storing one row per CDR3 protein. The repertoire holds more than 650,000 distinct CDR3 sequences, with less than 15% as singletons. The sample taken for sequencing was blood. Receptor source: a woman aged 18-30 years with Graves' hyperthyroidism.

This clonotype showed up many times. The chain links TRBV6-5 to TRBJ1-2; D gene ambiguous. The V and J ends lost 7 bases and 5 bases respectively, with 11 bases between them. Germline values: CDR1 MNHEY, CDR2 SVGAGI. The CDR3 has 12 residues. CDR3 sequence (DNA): TGTGCCAGCACCTTACTGGGTTATGGCTACACCTTC. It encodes CASTLLGYGYTF.

CDR3 amino acids: CASSLRGSYYGYTF. DNA of the CDR3: TGTGCCAGCAGCTTGCGGGGGAGTTACTATGGCTACACCTTC. The chain joins TRBV13 to TRBJ1-2, with D maybe TRBD1 (5 bases). The CDR3 is made up of 14 amino acids. CDR1 is PRHDT and CDR2 is FYEKMQ in the germline V gene (reference sequence). Deletions cut 3 bases from V and 3 bases from J, with 11 bases between. The whole variable domain, filled in from reference TRBV13 and TRBJ1-2, reads AAGVIQSPRHLIKEKRETATLKCYPIPRHDTVYWYQQGPGQDPQFLISFYEKMQSDKGSIPDRFSAQQFSDYHSELNMSSLELGDSALYFCASSLRGSYYGYTFGSGTRLTVV.

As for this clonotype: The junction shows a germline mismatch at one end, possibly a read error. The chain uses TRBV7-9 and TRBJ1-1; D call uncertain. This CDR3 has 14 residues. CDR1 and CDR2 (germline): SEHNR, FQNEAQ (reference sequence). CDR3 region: CAGSLASIPGSAFF. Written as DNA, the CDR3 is TGTGCCGGCAGCTTAGCGAGTATTCCGGGTTCGGCTTTCTTT.

The CDR3 sequence is CASSRSFSGEGLGDTQYF. The CDR3 region has the DNA TGCGCCAGCAGCCGAAGCTTCAGCGGGGAGGGCCTAGGAGATACGCAGTATTTT. The gene calls are TRBV4-3 and TRBJ2-3; 7 positions agree with TRBD2. Germline CDR1 reads LGHNA; CDR2 reads YSLEER. The length of the CDR3 is 18 residues. V shed 4 bases and J 5 bases; nucleotides not matched to a gene: 18.

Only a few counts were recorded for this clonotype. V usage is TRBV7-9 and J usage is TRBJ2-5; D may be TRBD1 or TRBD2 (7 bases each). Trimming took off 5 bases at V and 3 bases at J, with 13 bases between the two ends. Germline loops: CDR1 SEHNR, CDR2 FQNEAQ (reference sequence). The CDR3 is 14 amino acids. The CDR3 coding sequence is TGTGCCAGCAGCCCAGGGGGGGCCGAAGAGACCCAGTACTTC. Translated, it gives CASSPGGAEETQYF.

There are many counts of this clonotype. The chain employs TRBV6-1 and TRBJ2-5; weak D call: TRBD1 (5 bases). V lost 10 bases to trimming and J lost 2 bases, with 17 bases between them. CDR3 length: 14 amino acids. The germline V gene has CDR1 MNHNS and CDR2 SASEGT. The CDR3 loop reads CANIIWGRQETQYF. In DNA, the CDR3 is TGTGCCAACATAATTTGGGGCAGACAAGAGACCCAGTACTTC.

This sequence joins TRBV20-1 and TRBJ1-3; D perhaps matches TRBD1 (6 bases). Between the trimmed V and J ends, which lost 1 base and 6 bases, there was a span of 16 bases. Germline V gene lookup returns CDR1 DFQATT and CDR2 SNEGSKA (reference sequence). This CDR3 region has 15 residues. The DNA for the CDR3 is TGCAGTGCTAGAGGAAGAGGGGGAAATCAAAACACCATATATTTT. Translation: CSARGRGGNQNTIYF.

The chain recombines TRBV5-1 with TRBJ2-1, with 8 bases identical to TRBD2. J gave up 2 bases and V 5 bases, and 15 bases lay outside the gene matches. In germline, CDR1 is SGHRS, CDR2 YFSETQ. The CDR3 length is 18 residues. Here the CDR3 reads CASRIFLTSGKAYNEQFF. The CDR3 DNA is TGCGCCAGCAGAATCTTTCTTACTAGCGGAAAGGCCTACAATGAGCAGTTCTTC.

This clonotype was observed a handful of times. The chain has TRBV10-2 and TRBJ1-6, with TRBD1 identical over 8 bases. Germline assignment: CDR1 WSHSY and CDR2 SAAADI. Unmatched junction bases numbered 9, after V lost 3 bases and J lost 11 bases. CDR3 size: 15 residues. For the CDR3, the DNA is TGCGCCAGCAGTGACCCGGGACAGGAGTATCCACCCCTCCACTTT. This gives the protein CASSDPGQEYPPLHF.

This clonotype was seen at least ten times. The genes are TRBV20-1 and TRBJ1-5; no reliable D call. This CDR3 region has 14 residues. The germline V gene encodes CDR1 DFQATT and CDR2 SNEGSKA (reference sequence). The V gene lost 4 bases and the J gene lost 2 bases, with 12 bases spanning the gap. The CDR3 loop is CSAKRTWGNQPQHF. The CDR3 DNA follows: TGCAGTGCTAAGCGTACTTGGGGCAATCAGCCCCAGCATTTT.

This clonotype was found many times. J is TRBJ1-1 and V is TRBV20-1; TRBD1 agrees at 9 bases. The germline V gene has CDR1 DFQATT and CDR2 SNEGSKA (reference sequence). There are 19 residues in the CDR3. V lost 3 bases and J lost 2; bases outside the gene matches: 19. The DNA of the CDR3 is TGCAGTGCTAGGTTACCCAGAAAAGACAGGGGGACGCCCAACACTGAAGCTTTCTTT. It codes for CSARLPRKDRGTPNTEAFF.

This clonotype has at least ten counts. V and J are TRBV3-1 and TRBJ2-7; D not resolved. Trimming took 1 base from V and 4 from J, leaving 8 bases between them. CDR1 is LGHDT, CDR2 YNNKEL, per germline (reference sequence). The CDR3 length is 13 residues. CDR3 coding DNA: TGTGCCAGCAGCCAAGGTCTCGATTACGAGCAGTACTTC. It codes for CASSQGLDYEQYF.

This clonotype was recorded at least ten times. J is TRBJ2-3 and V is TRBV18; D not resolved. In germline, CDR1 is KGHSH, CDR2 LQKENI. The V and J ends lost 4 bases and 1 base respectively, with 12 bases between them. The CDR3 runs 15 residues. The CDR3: CASSRPPAGTDTQYF. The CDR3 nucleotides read TGTGCCAGCTCACGTCCCCCCGCGGGCACAGATACGCAGTATTTT.

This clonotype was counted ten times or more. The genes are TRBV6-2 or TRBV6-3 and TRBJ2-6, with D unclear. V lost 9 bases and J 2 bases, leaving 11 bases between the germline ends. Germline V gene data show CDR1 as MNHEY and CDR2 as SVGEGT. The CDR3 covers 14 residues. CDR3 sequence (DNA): TGTGCCAGTACTGTGACGGCTGGGGCCAACGTCCTGACTTTC. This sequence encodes CASTVTAGANVLTF.

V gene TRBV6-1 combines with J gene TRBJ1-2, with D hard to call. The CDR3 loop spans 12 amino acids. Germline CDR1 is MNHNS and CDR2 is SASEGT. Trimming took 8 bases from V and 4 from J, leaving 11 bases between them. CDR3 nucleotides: TGTGCCAGCGTCGAGTGGGGCTATGGCTACACCTTC. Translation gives CASVEWGYGYTF.

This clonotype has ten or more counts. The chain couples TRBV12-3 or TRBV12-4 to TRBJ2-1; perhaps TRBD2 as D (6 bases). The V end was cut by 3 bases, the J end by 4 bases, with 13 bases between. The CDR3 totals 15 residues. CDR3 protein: CASSLGGSPYNEQFF. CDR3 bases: TGTGCCAGCAGTTTGGGGGGATCCCCATACAATGAGCAGTTCTTC.

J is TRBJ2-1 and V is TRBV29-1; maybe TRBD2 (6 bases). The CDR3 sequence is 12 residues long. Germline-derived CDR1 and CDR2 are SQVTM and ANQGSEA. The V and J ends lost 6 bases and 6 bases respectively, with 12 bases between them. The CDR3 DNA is TGCAGCGTGAACCCCGGGGGCAATGAGCAGTTCTTC. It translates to CSVNPGGNEQFF.

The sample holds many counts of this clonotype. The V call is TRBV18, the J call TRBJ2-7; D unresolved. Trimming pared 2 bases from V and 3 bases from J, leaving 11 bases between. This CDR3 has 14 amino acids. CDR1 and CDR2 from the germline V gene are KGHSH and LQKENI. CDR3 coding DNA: TGTGCCAGCTCACCATCTCCGAGCAGCTACGAGCAGTACTTC. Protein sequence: CASSPSPSSYEQYF.

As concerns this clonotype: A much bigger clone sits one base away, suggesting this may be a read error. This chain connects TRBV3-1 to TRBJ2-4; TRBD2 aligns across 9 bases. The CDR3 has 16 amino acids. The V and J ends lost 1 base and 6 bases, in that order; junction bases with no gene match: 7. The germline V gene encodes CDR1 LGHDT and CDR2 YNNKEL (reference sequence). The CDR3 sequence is CASSQGLAAAGNIQYF. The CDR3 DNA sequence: TGTGCCAGCAGCCAAGGACTAGCGGCCGCCGGAAACATTCAGTACTTC.

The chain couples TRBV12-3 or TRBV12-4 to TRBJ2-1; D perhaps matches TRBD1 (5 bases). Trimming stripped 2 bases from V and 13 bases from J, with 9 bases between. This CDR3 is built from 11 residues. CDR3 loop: CASSLLTAQFF. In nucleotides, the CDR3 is TGTGCCAGCAGTTTATTGACAGCTCAGTTCTTC.

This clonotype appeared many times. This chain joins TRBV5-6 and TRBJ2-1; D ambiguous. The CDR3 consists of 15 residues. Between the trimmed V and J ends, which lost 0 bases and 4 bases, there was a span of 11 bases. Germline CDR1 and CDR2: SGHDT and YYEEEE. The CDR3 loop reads CASSLGSRTYNEQFF. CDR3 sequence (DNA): TGTGCCAGCAGCTTGGGGTCCAGAACTTACAATGAGCAGTTCTTC.